This is a list of T cell receptor beta chains from one sample in a study of T cell responses to AZD1222 COVID-19 vaccine. Method: immunoSEQ multiplex PCR; TCRdb's copy keeps in-frame clones and lacks some. This sample has more than 100,000 clones, with about 90% found just once. The sample consisted of peripheral blood, taken on day 0 of AZD1222 vaccination. The receptors shown here come from an adult in good health. Each CDR3 is given with its conserved first and last residue. A D gene is named only where the DNA matches it firmly. Some rows have no size entry. The others give once, few or many, or a class for an expanded clone.

V gene: TRBV13
clone size: -
D gene: TRBD1
J gene: TRBJ1-2
CDR3 protein: CASSPNRGCTF
CDR3 DNA: TGTGCCAGCAGCCCAAACAGGGGCTGCACCTTC

V gene: TRBV7-8
clone size: few
D gene: -
J gene: TRBJ1-6
CDR3 protein: CASSLDLNSPLHF
CDR3 DNA: TGTGCCAGCAGCTTAGATTTAAATTCACCCCTCCACTTT

V gene: TRBV30
clone size: -
D gene: -
J gene: TRBJ2-3
CDR3 protein: CAWRVGLTDTQYF
CDR3 DNA: TGTGCCTGGAGAGTAGGCCTCACAGATACGCAGTATTTT

V gene: TRBV6-5
clone size: -
D gene: TRBD2
J gene: TRBJ2-1
CDR3 protein: CASREGGGVYNEQFF
CDR3 DNA: TGTGCCAGCCGGGAGGGGGGCGGTGTCTACAATGAGCAGTTCTTC

V gene: TRBV30
clone size: -
D gene: -
J gene: TRBJ1-5
CDR3 protein: CAWSVLSQNQPQHF
CDR3 DNA: TGTGCCTGGAGTGTACTCTCACAAAATCAGCCCCAGCATTTT

V gene: TRBV7-2
clone size: -
D gene: -
J gene: TRBJ2-7
CDR3 protein: CASSLGFFVSYEQYF
CDR3 DNA: TGTGCCAGCAGCTTAGGTTTTTTTGTCTCCTACGAGCAGTACTTC

V gene: TRBV10-3
clone size: -
D gene: -
J gene: TRBJ1-5
CDR3 protein: CATRGGGSIYSNQPQHF
CDR3 DNA: TGTGCCACGAGGGGGGGCGGCAGCATCTATAGCAATCAGCCCCAGCATTTT

V gene: TRBV7-9
clone size: -
D gene: -
J gene: TRBJ1-2
CDR3 protein: CASSRQGEGYTF
CDR3 DNA: TGTGCCAGCAGCAGGCAGGGAGAAGGCTACACCTTC

V gene: TRBV19
clone size: -
D gene: -
J gene: TRBJ1-5
CDR3 protein: CASSIGLGVGQPQHF
CDR3 DNA: TGTGCCAGTAGTATTGGACTGGGGGTCGGTCAGCCCCAGCATTTT

V gene: TRBV6-5
clone size: -
D gene: -
J gene: TRBJ2-2
CDR3 protein: CASSQSTGELFF
CDR3 DNA: TGTGCCAGCAGTCAGTCGACCGGGGAGCTGTTTTTT

V gene: TRBV2
clone size: -
D gene: -
J gene: TRBJ2-7
CDR3 protein: CASSSGSSEEQYF
CDR3 DNA: TGTGCCAGCAGTTCGGGATCCTCGGAGGAGCAGTACTTC

V gene: TRBV7-3
clone size: -
D gene: TRBD1
J gene: TRBJ1-2
CDR3 protein: CASSLTPGGLEGYTF
CDR3 DNA: TGTGCCAGCAGCTTAACGCCAGGGGGCTTGGAGGGCTACACCTTC

V gene: TRBV19
clone size: -
D gene: -
J gene: TRBJ2-3
CDR3 protein: CASSWMDTQYF
CDR3 DNA: TGTGCCAGTAGTTGGATGGATACGCAGTATTTT

V gene: TRBV12-3/TRBV12-4
clone size: -
D gene: -
J gene: TRBJ1-1
CDR3 protein: CASSSESNAEAFF
CDR3 DNA: TGTGCCAGCAGCTCCGAATCTAACGCTGAAGCTTTCTTT

V gene: TRBV5-1
clone size: -
D gene: TRBD2
J gene: TRBJ2-3
CDR3 protein: CASRRGDSGGIITDTQYF
CDR3 DNA: TGCGCCAGCAGGCGCGGCGATAGCGGGGGGATAATCACAGATACGCAGTATTTT